In its sample, the clone carrying this T cell receptor beta chain was seen a few times. The V and J ends lost 5 bases and 5 bases, in that order; junction bases with no gene match: 5. Germline V gives CDR1 MNHNY, CDR2 SVGAGI (reference sequence). CDR3 size: 14 residues. The sample belongs to a study of blood T cell repertoires in COVID-19. Study-wide background: Donors in the United States, Italy and Spain gave samples during acute or convalescent COVID-19. PBMCs, B-cell-depleted T cells, or T cells provided the cDNA or gDNA that made up the material.

Original data processing: Amplification of reference gene primers was used by the study to estimate nucleated cell counts. The table came from immunoSEQ multiplex PCR; TCRdb's copy has only in-frame clones and leaves some out. The D gene and trimming were derived from the DNA, and the V and J assignments and clone size from that table. The sample includes about 240,000 clones, 70% to 90% seen only once; the top ten take 6% to 9%. The sample was peripheral blood. This clonotype was obtained from a woman between 65 and 79 years old with active or convalescent COVID-19. The rearrangement uses TRBV6-6 and TRBJ1-4, with TRBD1 identical over 7 bases. This CDR3 is CASSTTGLNEKLFF. The CDR3 DNA sequence: TGTGCCAGCAGTACGACAGGGTTGAATGAAAAACTGTTTTTT.